Presented here are 12 T cell receptor beta chains from one specimen sequenced in a study of response to subunit inactivated influenza vaccine. Each CDR3 protein gets one entry after TCRdb re-called the RT-PCR reads with MiXCR. The data hold roughly 500,000 distinct CDR3 sequences, with under 30% observed a single time. These sequences were also reported in another study, on T cells expressing NK-cell markers. That work contributes: Generation of TCR beta cDNA was performed by 5'RACE template switching incorporating UMIs.

This material consisted of CD4+ T cells sorted from PBMCs, taken roughly 12 days after vaccination. Receptors were obtained from a man aged 50-59 years who received an inactivated influenza vaccine.

The V gene is TRBV18, the J gene TRBJ1-6; D gene uncertain. CDR1 KGHSH and CDR2 LQKENI come from the germline V gene. The CDR3 runs 15 residues. V shed 4 bases and J shed 5 bases, with 12 bases lying between them. This chain's CDR3 is CASSHEGPDNSPLHF. CDR3 in DNA: TGTGCCAGCTCACACGAAGGGCCGGATAATTCACCCCTCCACTTT.

This chain uses TRBV19 with TRBJ1-4, with 7 bases that match TRBD1. CDR1 is LNHDA and CDR2 is SQIVND in the germline V gene (reference sequence). The CDR3 spans 11 residues. Trimming at V came to 6 bases and at J to 17 bases, leaving 9 bases not matched to a gene. CDR3 coding DNA: TGTGCCAGTAGCTTGGACAGGAGCATCTTTTTT. Residues: CASSLDRSIFF.

This chain uses TRBV19 with TRBJ2-2, with 12 bases fitting TRBD1. The CDR3 is 15 amino acids. Germline assignment: CDR1 LNHDA and CDR2 SQIVND (reference sequence). The V and J ends lost 6 bases and 7 bases, in that order; junction bases with no gene match: 6. The CDR3 spells CASREGQGAGGELFF. The CDR3 DNA is TGTGCCAGTAGAGAGGGACAGGGGGCAGGCGGGGAGCTGTTTTTT.

This clonotype was observed many times. The rearrangement joins TRBV5-1 to TRBJ2-7; D ambiguous. The CDR3 loop spans 13 amino acids. Germline CDR1 and CDR2: SGHRS and YFSETQ. V lost 0 bases and J 3 bases, leaving 7 bases between the germline ends. The CDR3 protein is CASSLDGNYEQYF. CDR3 coding DNA: TGCGCCAGCAGCTTGGATGGCAACTACGAGCAGTACTTC.

The CDR3 spells CSAPLAGGRMNEQFF. CDR3 coding DNA: TGCAGTGCACCCTTAGCGGGAGGAAGGATGAATGAGCAGTTCTTC. The chain has TRBV20-1 and TRBJ2-1; 10 bases align to TRBD2. This CDR3 is built from 15 residues. CDR1 and CDR2 (germline): DFQATT, SNEGSKA (reference sequence). V was pared by 6 bases and J by 7 bases, with 12 bases of the junction left unmatched.

The gene calls are TRBV12-5 and TRBJ1-1; tentative D call: TRBD1 (5 bases). CDR1 and CDR2 from the germline V gene are LGHNT and FRNRAP. The ends were cut back, 2 bases at V and 7 bases at J, with 20 bases in the middle. CDR3 length: 16 residues. The CDR3 is CASGLSDRGAHSEAFF. DNA for the CDR3: TGTGCTAGTGGTTTGTCCGACAGAGGGGCTCACAGTGAAGCTTTCTTT.

The chain carries TRBV29-1 and TRBJ2-7, with D tentatively TRBD1 (7 bases). Trimming left V 4 bases short and J 4 bases short, with 17 bases between. The V gene's germline CDR1 is SQVTM and CDR2 ANQGSEA. There are 14 residues in the CDR3. CDR3 residues: CSVGPDRAGYEQYF. The CDR3 DNA is TGCAGCGTTGGTCCCGACAGGGCGGGGTACGAGCAGTACTTC.

This clonotype has a handful of counts. The CDR3 nucleotides read TGTGCCAGCAGTGAATCCCGAGTGGGCACCGGGGAGCTGTTTTTT. This codes for CASSESRVGTGELFF. This chain connects TRBV6-1 to TRBJ2-2; unclear D gene. The CDR3 runs to 15 residues. Germline V gene data show CDR1 as MNHNS and CDR2 as SASEGT. Trimming took off 2 bases at V and 4 bases at J, with 11 bases between the two ends.

This clonotype appeared a few times. The rearrangement joins TRBV6-2 or TRBV6-3 to TRBJ2-7, with TRBD1 matching over 7 bases. V dropped 2 bases and J dropped 10; count of bases not matched to a gene: 8. The CDR3 length is 13 residues. The germline V gene has CDR1 MNHEY and CDR2 SVGEGT. The chain's CDR3 is CASSYPGTELQYF. In DNA, the CDR3 is TGTGCCAGCAGTTACCCAGGGACAGAACTCCAGTACTTC.

The chain is built from TRBV29-1 and TRBJ2-5, with D perhaps TRBD1 (6 bases). The CDR3 extends over 12 amino acids. Germline V gene lookup returns CDR1 SQVTM and CDR2 ANQGSEA. The CDR3 spells CGGQPYQETQYF. CDR3 DNA: TGCGGCGGACAGCCGTACCAAGAGACCCAGTACTTC.

The chain recombines TRBV6-5 with TRBJ2-1; 7 bases align to TRBD2. Germline loops: CDR1 MNHEY, CDR2 SVGAGI. The CDR3 totals 16 residues. The V and J ends lost 1 base and 2 bases, in that order; junction bases with no gene match: 5. This CDR3 reads CASSYFPAGTYNEQFF. In DNA form, the CDR3 reads TGTGCCAGCAGTTACTTCCCAGCGGGGACCTACAATGAGCAGTTCTTC.

The chain recombines TRBV27 with TRBJ1-1; D unresolved. V lost 3 bases to trimming and J lost 10 bases, with 12 bases between them. The CDR3 is 12 amino acids. Germline CDR1 MNHEY, CDR2 SMNVEV (reference sequence). CDR3: CASSFPRGPAFF. CDR3 DNA: TGTGCCAGCAGTTTCCCGCGCGGCCCAGCTTTCTTT.